These T cell receptor beta chains were read from a single sample in a study of early T cells in non-severe SARS-CoV-2 infection. TCRdb processed the 5' RACE reads anew with MiXCR; each CDR3 protein has one entry. This table holds around 68,000 distinct CDR3 sequences, more than 5.5% found once. Source: whole blood, taken at baseline. These receptors were collected from an adult who was a healthcare worker with PCR-confirmed SARS-CoV-2 infection or an uninfected control (not recorded which). CDR3s include the opening cysteine and the closing phenylalanine or tryptophan. A D gene is named only where the DNA matches it firmly. For some rows the clone size is stated as once, few or many, or as a class when expanded; others skip it.

TRBV28	NA	NA	TRBJ2-1	CASLGRQPNEQFF	TGTGCCAGCCTAGGGAGACAGCCCAATGAGCAGTTCTTC
TRBV28	NA	NA	TRBJ2-7	CASSSLGASPANYEQYF	TGTGCCAGCAGTTCCCTCGGGGCCAGCCCCGCCAACTACGAGCAGTACTTC
TRBV27	NA	many	TRBJ2-7	CASSFSAGYEQYF	TGTGCCAGCAGTTTCTCGGCAGGTTACGAGCAGTACTTC
TRBV27	NA	few	TRBJ2-7	CASSFLGHPYEQYF	TGTGCCAGCAGTTTTTTGGGACATCCCTACGAGCAGTACTTC
TRBV4-1	NA	few	TRBJ1-6	CASSQDPGNSPLHF	TGCGCCAGCAGCCAAGATCCCGGGAATTCACCCCTCCACTTT
TRBV6-1	TRBD1	NA	TRBJ2-7	CASRGQGPGSYEQYF	TGTGCCAGCAGAGGACAGGGACCGGGCAGCTACGAGCAGTACTTC
TRBV28	NA	many	TRBJ1-2	CASSPTDSHGYTF	TGTGCCAGCAGTCCTACGGACAGCCATGGCTACACCTTC
TRBV25-1	NA	few	TRBJ2-1	CASGPALNEQFF	TGTGCCAGCGGACCGGCCCTGAATGAGCAGTTCTTC
TRBV11-3	TRBD1	few	TRBJ2-2	CASSKRTGPGGGELFF	TGTGCCAGCAGCAAACGGACAGGCCCGGGCGGCGGGGAGCTGTTTTTT
TRBV6-6	NA	few	TRBJ1-2	CASSSLRQNYGYTF	TGTGCCAGCAGTTCCTTGAGACAGAACTATGGCTACACCTTC
TRBV7-8	NA	many	TRBJ1-5	CASSALRYSNQPQHF	TGTGCCAGCAGCGCCCTGCGTTATAGCAATCAGCCCCAGCATTTT
TRBV18	NA	many	TRBJ2-1	CASSLRRGGVYNEQFF	TGTGCCAGCTCACTACGACGGGGTGGGGTCTACAATGAGCAGTTCTTC
TRBV20-1	NA	NA	TRBJ2-1	CSAEDVGLWNEQFF	TGCAGTGCTGAAGACGTAGGGCTATGGAATGAGCAGTTCTTC
TRBV25-1	TRBD1	many	TRBJ2-7	CASSVDRGPYEQYF	TGTGCCAGCAGTGTTGACAGGGGGCCCTACGAGCAGTACTTC
TRBV11-3	TRBD1	many	TRBJ1-1	CASSGGQGFEAFF	TGTGCCAGCAGCGGGGGACAGGGGTTTGAAGCTTTCTTT
TRBV12-3/TRBV12-4	NA	many	TRBJ1-5	CASSFDGFGQPQHF	TGTGCCAGCAGCTTCGACGGCTTCGGACAGCCCCAGCATTTT
TRBV28	NA	NA	TRBJ1-2	CASTLQGGYGYTF	TGTGCCAGCACCCTGCAGGGTGGATATGGCTACACCTTC
TRBV20-1	TRBD2	NA	TRBJ2-3	CCARAPGLPGDTQYF	TGCTGTGCTCGCGCCCCGGGACTACCTGGTGATACGCAGTATTTT
TRBV5-1	NA	many	TRBJ2-7	CASKLRSPQPYEQYF	TGCGCCAGCAAACTAAGGAGCCCGCAACCCTACGAGCAGTACTTC
TRBV7-2	TRBD1	many	TRBJ2-7	CASSLRDRGSEQYF	TGTGCCAGCAGCCTTAGGGACAGGGGTAGCGAGCAGTACTTC
TRBV5-1	NA	many	TRBJ2-7	CASSLSQDGYEQYF	TGCGCCAGCAGCTTGTCCCAGGACGGCTACGAGCAGTACTTC
TRBV7-6	NA	many	TRBJ2-1	CASSPRLGNEQFF	TGTGCCAGCAGCCCCCGCTTGGGCAATGAGCAGTTCTTC
TRBV7-2	TRBD2	few	TRBJ2-1	CASSSVAGYEQFF	TGTGCCAGCAGCTCAGTAGCGGGGTATGAGCAGTTCTTC
TRBV6-5	TRBD1	many	TRBJ2-3	CASRQGQGRGTQYF	TGTGCCAGCAGACAAGGACAGGGGCGGGGTACGCAGTATTTT
TRBV28	TRBD2	few	TRBJ2-7	CASYDTGTSVEQYF	TGTGCCAGCTATGATACCGGGACTAGCGTCGAGCAGTACTTC
TRBV28	NA	few	TRBJ1-2	CASSLQQNYGYTF	TGTGCCAGCAGTCTACAACAAAACTATGGCTACACCTTC
TRBV12-3/TRBV12-4	NA	few	TRBJ1-4	CASSFSQGEKLFF	TGTGCCAGCAGTTTCAGCCAAGGTGAAAAACTGTTTTTT
TRBV20-1	TRBD1	many	TRBJ1-6	CSVRQGTINSPLHF	TGCAGTGTTAGACAGGGGACCATTAATTCACCCCTCCACTTT
TRBV20-1	NA	many	TRBJ1-1	CSATASNRGLTEAFF	TGCAGTGCTACCGCAAGTAACCGGGGTCTCACTGAAGCTTTCTTT
TRBV20-1	NA	NA	TRBJ2-2	CSAREVANTGELFF	TGCAGTGCTAGAGAGGTAGCGAACACCGGGGAGCTGTTTTTT
TRBV11-3	NA	many	TRBJ2-2	CASSQDTANTGELFF	TGTGCCAGCAGCCAGGACACCGCGAACACCGGGGAGCTGTTTTTT